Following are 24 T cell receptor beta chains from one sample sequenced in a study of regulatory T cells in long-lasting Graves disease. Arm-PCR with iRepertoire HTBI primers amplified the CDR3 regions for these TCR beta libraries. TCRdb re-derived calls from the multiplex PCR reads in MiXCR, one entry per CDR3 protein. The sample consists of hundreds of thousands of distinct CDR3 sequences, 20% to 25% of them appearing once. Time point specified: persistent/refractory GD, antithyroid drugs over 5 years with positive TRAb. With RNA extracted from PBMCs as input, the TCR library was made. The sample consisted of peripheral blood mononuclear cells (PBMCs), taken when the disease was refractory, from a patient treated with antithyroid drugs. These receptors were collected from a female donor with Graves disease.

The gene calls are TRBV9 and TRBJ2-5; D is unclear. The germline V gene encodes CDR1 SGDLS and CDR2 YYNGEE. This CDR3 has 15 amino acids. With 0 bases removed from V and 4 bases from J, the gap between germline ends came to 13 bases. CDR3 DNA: TGTGCCAGCAGCGTAGCTGGGGTACTGCCAGAGACCCAGTACTTC. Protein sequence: CASSVAGVLPETQYF.

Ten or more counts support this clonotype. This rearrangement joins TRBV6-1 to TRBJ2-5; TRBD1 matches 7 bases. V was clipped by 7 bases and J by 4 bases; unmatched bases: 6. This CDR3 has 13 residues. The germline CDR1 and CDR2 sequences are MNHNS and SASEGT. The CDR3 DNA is TGTGCCAGCAAAGACAGGGTGGGAGAGACCCAGTACTTC. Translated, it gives CASKDRVGETQYF.

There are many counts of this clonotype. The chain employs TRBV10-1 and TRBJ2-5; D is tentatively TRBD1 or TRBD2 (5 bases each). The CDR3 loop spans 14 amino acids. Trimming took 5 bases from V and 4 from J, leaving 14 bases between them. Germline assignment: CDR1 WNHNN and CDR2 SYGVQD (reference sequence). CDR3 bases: TGCGCCAGCAGTACATCGGGAAGGGGAGAGACCCAGTACTTC. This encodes CASSTSGRGETQYF.

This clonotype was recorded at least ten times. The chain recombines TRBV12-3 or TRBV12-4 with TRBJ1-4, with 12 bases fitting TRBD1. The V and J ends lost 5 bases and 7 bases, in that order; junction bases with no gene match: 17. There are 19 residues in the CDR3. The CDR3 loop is CASSRPGTGGNKQGEKLFF. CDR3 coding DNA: TGTGCCAGCAGTAGACCCGGGACAGGGGGCAACAAGCAGGGTGAAAAACTGTTTTTT.

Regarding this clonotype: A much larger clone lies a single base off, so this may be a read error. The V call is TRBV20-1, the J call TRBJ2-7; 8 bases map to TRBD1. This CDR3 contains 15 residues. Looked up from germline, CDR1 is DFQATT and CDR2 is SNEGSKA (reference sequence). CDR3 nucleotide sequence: TGCAGTGCTAATCAGCCGGGACAGGCGGACTACGAGCAGCACTTC. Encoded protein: CSANQPGQADYEQHF.

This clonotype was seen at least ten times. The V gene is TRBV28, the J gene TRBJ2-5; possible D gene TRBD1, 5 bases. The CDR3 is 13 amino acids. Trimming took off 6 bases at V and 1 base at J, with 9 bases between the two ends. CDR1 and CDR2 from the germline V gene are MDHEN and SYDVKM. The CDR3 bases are TGTGCCAGCAGACTGACAGCCCAAGAGACCCAGTACTTC. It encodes CASRLTAQETQYF.

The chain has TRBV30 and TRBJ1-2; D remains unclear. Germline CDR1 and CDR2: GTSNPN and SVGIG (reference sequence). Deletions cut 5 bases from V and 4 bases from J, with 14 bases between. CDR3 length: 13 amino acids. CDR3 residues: CAWRTDEFYGYTF. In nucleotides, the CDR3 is TGTGCCTGGCGGACCGACGAGTTCTATGGCTACACCTTC.

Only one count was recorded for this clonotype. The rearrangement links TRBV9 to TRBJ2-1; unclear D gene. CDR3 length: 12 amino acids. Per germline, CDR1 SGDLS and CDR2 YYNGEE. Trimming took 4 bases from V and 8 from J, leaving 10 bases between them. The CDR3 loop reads CASSQGIHEQFF. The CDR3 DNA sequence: TGTGCCAGCAGCCAAGGGATCCATGAGCAGTTCTTC.

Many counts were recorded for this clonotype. DNA for the CDR3: TGTGCCTGGATTGGGGGAGGTGAATATGGCTACACCTTC. It is translated as CAWIGGGEYGYTF. The V gene is TRBV30, the J gene TRBJ1-2; D is perhaps TRBD1 (5 bases). The germline V gene has CDR1 GTSNPN and CDR2 SVGIG (reference sequence). The CDR3 is 13 amino acids. V shed 4 bases and J shed 5 bases, with 14 bases lying between them. Full variable domain (remainder filled in from reference TRBV30 and TRBJ1-2): SQTIHQWPATLVQPVGSPLSLECTVEGTSNPNLYWYRQAAGRGLQLLFYSVGIGQISSEVPQNLSASRPQDRQFILSSKKLLLSDSGFYLCAWIGGGEYGYTFGSGTRLTVV.

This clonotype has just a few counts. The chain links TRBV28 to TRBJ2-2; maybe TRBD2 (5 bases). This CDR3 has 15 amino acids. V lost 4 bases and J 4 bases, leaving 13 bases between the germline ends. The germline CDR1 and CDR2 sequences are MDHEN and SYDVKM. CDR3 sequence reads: CASSSNDYPTGELFF. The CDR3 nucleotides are TGTGCCAGCAGTTCAAACGACTACCCCACCGGGGAGCTGTTTTTT. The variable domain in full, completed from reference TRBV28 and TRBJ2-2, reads DVKVTQSSRYLVKRTGEKVFLECVQDMDHENMFWYRQDPGLGLRLIYFSYDVKMKEKGDIPEGYSVSREKKERFSLILESASTNQTSMYLCASSSNDYPTGELFFGEGSRLTVL.

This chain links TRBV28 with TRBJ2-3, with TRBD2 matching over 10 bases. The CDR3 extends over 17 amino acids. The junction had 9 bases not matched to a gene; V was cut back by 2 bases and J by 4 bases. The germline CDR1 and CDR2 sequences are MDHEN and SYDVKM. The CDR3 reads CASSLGLAGGESDTQYF. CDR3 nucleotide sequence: TGTGCCAGCAGTTTAGGGTTAGCGGGAGGAGAATCAGATACGCAGTATTTT.

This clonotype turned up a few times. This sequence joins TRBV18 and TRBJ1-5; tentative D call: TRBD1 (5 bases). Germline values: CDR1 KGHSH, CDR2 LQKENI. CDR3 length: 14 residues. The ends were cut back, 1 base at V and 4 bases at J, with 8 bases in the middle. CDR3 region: CASSPRGGNQPQHF. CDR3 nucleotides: TGTGCCAGCTCACCACGGGGGGGTAATCAGCCCCAGCATTTT.

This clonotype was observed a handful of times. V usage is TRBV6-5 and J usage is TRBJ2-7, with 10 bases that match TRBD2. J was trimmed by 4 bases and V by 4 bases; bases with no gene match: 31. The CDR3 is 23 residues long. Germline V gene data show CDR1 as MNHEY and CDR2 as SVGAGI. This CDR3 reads CASSSIALTSLAGHHNTLYEQYF. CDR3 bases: TGTGCCAGCAGTTCCATTGCCCTAACGTCACTAGCGGGACACCACAATACCTTATACGAGCAGTACTTC.

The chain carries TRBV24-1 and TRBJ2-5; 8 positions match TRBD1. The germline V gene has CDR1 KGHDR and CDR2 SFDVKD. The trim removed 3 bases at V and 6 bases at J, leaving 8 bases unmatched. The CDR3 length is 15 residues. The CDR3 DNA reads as TGTGCCACCAGTGATGCCGGGACAGGTTCGCAGACCCAGTACTTC. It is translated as CATSDAGTGSQTQYF.

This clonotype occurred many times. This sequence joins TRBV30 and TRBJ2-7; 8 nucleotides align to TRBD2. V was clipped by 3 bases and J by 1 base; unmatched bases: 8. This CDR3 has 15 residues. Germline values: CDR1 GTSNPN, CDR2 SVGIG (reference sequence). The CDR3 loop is CAWRESGRISYEQYF. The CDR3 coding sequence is TGTGCCTGGAGAGAAAGCGGGAGAATATCCTACGAGCAGTACTTC.

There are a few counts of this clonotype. CDR3 in amino acids: CASSLGQPETQYF. The CDR3 DNA reads as TGTGCCAGCAGTTTAGGCCAGCCGGAGACCCAGTACTTC. This sequence joins TRBV12-3 or TRBV12-4 and TRBJ2-5; D gene ambiguous. The CDR3 contains 13 residues. Trimming removed 1 base at V and 5 bases at J, with 8 bases between.

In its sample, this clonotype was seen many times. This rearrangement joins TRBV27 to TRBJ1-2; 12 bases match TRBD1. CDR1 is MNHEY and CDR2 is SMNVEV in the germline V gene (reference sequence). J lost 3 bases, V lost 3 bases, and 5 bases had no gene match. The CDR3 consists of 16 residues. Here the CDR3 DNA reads TGTGCCAGCAGTTTTGGGACAGGGGGCCGTTACTATGGCTACACCTTC. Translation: CASSFGTGGRYYGYTF.

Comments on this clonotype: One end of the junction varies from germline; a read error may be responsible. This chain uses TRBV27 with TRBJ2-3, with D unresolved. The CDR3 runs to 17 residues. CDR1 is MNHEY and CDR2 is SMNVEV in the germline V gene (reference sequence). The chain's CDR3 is CASSLARAPSRTDTRYF. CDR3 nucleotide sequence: TGTGCCAGCAGTTTAGCCCGGGCCCCAAGCCGCACAGATACGCGGTATTTT.

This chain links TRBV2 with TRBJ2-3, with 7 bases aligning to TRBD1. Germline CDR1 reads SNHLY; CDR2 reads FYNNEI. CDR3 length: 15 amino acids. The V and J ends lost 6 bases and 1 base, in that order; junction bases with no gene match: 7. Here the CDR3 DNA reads TGTGCCAGCAGCCTCGCCGGGACAGGCACAGATACGCAGTATTTT. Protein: CASSLAGTGTDTQYF.

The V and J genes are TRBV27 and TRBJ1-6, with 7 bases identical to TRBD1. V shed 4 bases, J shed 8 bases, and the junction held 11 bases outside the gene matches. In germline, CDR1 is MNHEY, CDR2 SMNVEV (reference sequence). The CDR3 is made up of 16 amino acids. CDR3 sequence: CASSSLTGMLDSPLHF. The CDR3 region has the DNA TGTGCCAGCAGTTCGCTGACAGGGATGTTGGATTCACCCCTCCACTTT.

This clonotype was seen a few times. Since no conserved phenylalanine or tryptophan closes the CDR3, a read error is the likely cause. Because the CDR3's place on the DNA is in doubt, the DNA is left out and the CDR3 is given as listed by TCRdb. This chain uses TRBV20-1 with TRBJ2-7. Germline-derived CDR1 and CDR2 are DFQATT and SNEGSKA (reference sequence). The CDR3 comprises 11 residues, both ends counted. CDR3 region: CSARDKAVPTL.

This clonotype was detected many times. The CDR3: CASSEGVGQVGYEQYF. The CDR3 DNA follows: TGTGCCAGCAGTGAAGGGGTGGGACAGGTAGGCTACGAGCAGTACTTC. The rearrangement links TRBV2 to TRBJ2-7, with 8 bases matching TRBD1. This CDR3 contains 16 residues. With 1 base clipped from V and 3 bases from J, the junction kept 8 bases outside the gene matches. In germline, CDR1 is SNHLY, CDR2 FYNNEI.

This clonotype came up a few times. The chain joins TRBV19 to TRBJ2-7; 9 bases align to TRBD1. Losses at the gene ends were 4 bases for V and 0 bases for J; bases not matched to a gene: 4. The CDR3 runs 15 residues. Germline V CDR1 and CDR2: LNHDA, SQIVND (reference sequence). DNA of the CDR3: TGTGCCAGTAGTAAGGAGACAGGGGGCTCCTACGAGCAGTACTTC. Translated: CASSKETGGSYEQYF.

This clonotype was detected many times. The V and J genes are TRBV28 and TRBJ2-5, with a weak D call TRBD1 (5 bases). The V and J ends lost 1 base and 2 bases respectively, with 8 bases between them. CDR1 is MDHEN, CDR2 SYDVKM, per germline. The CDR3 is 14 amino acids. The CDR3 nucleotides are TGTGCCAGCAGTTTATCAGGGTTTCAAGAGACCCAGTACTTC. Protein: CASSLSGFQETQYF.